This T cell receptor (beta chain) came from a study of regulatory T cells in long-lasting Graves disease. Building of the TCR beta libraries involved iRepertoire HTBI primers and Arm-PCR of CDR3 regions. A single record per CDR3 protein comes from TCRdb applying MiXCR to the multiplex PCR reads. The sample carries around 480,000 distinct CDR3 sequences, 15% to 20% recorded once. The time point is: newly diagnosed GD, antithyroid drugs for less than 3 months. PBMC RNA served as the TCR library source. This clonotype was observed at least ten times. The CDR3 loop spans 14 amino acids. The germline V and J ends were trimmed by 3 bases and 3 bases, with 11 bases remaining between them. This same sample was also taken into another study, of T cells in Graves' hyperthyroidism and ophthalmopathy.

The rearrangement uses TRBV12-3 or TRBV12-4 and TRBJ1-1, with D unclear. The sequences come from peripheral blood mononuclear cells (PBMCs), collected at new diagnosis, from a patient treated with antithyroid drugs. The clonotype was recovered from a woman aged 40-60 years with Graves disease. The CDR3 DNA sequence: TGTGCCAGCAGTTTTCTCTTAAGGGACACTGAAGCTTTCTTT. Its protein is CASSFLLRDTEAFF.